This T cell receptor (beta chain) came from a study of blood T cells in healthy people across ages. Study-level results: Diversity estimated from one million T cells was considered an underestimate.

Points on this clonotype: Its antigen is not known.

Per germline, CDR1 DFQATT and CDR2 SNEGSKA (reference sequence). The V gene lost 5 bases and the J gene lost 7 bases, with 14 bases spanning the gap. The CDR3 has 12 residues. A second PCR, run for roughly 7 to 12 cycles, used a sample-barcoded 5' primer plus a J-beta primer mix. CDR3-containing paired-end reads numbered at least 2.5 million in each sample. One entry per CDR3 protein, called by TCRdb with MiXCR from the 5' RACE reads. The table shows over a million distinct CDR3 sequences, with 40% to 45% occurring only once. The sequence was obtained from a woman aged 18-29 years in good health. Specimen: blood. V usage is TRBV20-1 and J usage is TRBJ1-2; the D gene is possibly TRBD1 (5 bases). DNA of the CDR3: TGCAGTGCTCGCAACTCGGGGGTTGGCTACACCTTC. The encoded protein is CSARNSGVGYTF.